Below are 9 T cell receptor beta chains sequenced from a single sample in a study of cytomegalovirus exposure and HLA in healthy donors. The study ran its PCR with 60 Vbeta and 13 Jbeta primers. Some clones are missing from TCRdb's copy, which holds only in-frame ones; the method was immunoSEQ multiplex PCR. The repertoire includes about 180,000 clones, approximately 80% of them detected once, and more than 0.95% sits in the top ten. The sequenced sample consisted of PBMCs. Source of these receptors: a girl aged 2 to 10 in good health and CMV-seropositive.

This chain uses TRBV7-9 with TRBJ2-1, with 11 bases fitting TRBD2. Germline CDR1 SEHNR, CDR2 FQNEAQ (reference sequence). After removal of 5 bases from V and 4 bases from J, the junction contained 7 bases not matched to a gene. The CDR3 loop spans 16 amino acids. The CDR3 reads CASSGLAGGPYNEQFF. The CDR3 nucleotides are TGTGCCAGCAGCGGGCTAGCGGGAGGACCTTACAATGAGCAGTTCTTC. Together with reference TRBV7-9 and TRBJ2-1, the CDR3 gives the full variable domain: DTGVSQNPRHKITKRGQNVTFRCDPISEHNRLYWYRQTLGQGPEFLTYFQNEAQLEKSRLLSDRFSAERPKGSFSTLEIQRTEQGDSAMYLCASSGLAGGPYNEQFFGPGTRLTVL.

This chain connects TRBV27 to TRBJ1-5; the D gene is possibly TRBD1 (6 bases). CDR1 is MNHEY, CDR2 SMNVEV, per germline (reference sequence). CDR3 size: 15 residues. Trimming took off 6 bases at V and 9 bases at J, with 21 bases between the two ends. Written as DNA, the CDR3 is TGTGCCAGCAGCCCCTTCGGGACACCATTACGGCCCCAGCATTTT. Amino acids: CASSPFGTPLRPQHF.

The chain is built from TRBV25-1 and TRBJ2-3, with D possibly matching TRBD1 (5 bases). The CDR3 runs to 14 residues. V was shortened by 3 bases and J by 3 bases, with 10 bases between the two germline ends. CDR1 is MGHDK, CDR2 SYGVNS, per germline. The CDR3 DNA is TGTGCCAGCAGTGATCCTCGACAGACAGATACGCAGTATTTT. Amino acids: CASSDPRQTDTQYF.

The V and J genes are TRBV10-1 and TRBJ2-1, with TRBD1 identical over 9 bases. The CDR3 has 16 residues. In germline, CDR1 is WNHNN, CDR2 SYGVQD (reference sequence). With V trimmed by 6 bases and J by 4 bases, 10 bases remained unmatched. The CDR3 reads CASSNTGTGLYNEQFF. CDR3 in DNA: TGCGCCAGCAGCAACACCGGGACAGGGCTTTACAATGAGCAGTTCTTC.

The J gene is TRBJ1-2, the V gene TRBV10-3; 8 positions match TRBD1. The CDR3 is 16 residues long. Germline V gene sequence: CDR1 ENHRY, CDR2 SYGVKD. V gave up 2 bases and J gave up 7 bases; unmatched junction bases: 12. CDR3 sequence (DNA): TGTGCCATCAGTGAGCAACCCCCAGGGGGCCGTAGTGGCTACACCTTC. This gives the protein CAISEQPPGGRSGYTF.

The V gene is TRBV4-1, the J gene TRBJ2-4, with 8 bases fitting TRBD1. The CDR3 sequence is 17 residues long. CDR1 and CDR2 (germline): MGHRA, YSYEKL. The trim removed 0 bases at V and 6 bases at J, leaving 10 bases unmatched. The CDR3 region is CASSQDRIGQGVNIQYF. As DNA, the CDR3 is TGCGCCAGCAGCCAAGACCGGATCGGACAGGGTGTAAACATTCAGTACTTC.

J is TRBJ2-1 and V is TRBV9, with 9 bases identical to TRBD2. Germline trimming cut 3 bases from V and 1 base from J; bases unmatched to any gene: 2. The germline CDR1 and CDR2 sequences are SGDLS and YYNGEE. This CDR3 region has 15 residues. This chain's CDR3 is CASSEAGGSYNEQFF. DNA for the CDR3: TGTGCCAGCAGCGAGGCGGGAGGGTCCTACAATGAGCAGTTCTTC.

The CDR3 loop is CASSSIQAYNEQFF. In nucleotides, the CDR3 is TGTGCCAGCAGCTCTATACAGGCCTACAATGAGCAGTTCTTC. This chain joins TRBV5-4 and TRBJ2-1; D is possibly TRBD1 (5 bases). V was clipped by 3 bases and J by 2 bases, with 9 bases between them. CDR1 SGHNT and CDR2 YYREEE come from the germline V gene (reference sequence). The CDR3 runs to 14 residues.

A single count supports this clone. This sequence joins TRBV7-8 and TRBJ2-1; 8 bases align to TRBD1. This CDR3 has 17 residues. The ends lost 2 bases at V and 3 bases at J; junction bases unmatched: 9. The germline gives CDR1 SGHVS, CDR2 FQNEAQ. The CDR3: CASSLQEAGGYYNEQFF. The CDR3 DNA is TGTGCCAGCAGCTTACAAGAAGCAGGGGGCTACTACAATGAGCAGTTCTTC.